This T cell receptor (beta chain) was identified during a study of blood T cell repertoires in COVID-19. About the study: The cDNA or gDNA used as material had been derived from T cells, B-cell-depleted T cells, or PBMCs.

TCRdb's table, derived via immunoSEQ multiplex PCR, lists solely in-frame clones and lacks some. The sample shows 150,000 to 200,000 clones, roughly 84% of them seen only once. The specimen sequenced was peripheral blood. The source is a woman between 70 and 85 years old with COVID-19, enrolled during active disease.

The CDR3 loop is CASSLAENTEAFF. As DNA, the CDR3 is TGCGCCAGCAGCTTGGCAGAGAACACTGAAGCTTTCTTT. V is TRBV5-1 and J is TRBJ1-1; the D is unclear. V lost 0 bases, J lost 1 base, and 4 bases lay in between. Germline CDR1 reads SGHRS; CDR2 reads YFSETQ. There are 13 residues in the CDR3.